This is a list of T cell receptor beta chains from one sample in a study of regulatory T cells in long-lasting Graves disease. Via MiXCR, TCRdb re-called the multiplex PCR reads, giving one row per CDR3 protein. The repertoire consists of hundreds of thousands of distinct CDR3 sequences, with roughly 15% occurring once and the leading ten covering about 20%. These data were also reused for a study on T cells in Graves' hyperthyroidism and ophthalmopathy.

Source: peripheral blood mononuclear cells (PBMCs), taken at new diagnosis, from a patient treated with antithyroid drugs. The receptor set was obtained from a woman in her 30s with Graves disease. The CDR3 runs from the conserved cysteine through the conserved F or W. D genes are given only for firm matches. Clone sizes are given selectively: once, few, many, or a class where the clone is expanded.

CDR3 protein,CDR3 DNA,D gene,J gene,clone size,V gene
CASSFRGLVVNSPLHF,TGTGCCAGCAGTTTCAGGGGACTCGTGGTGAATTCACCCCTCCACTTT,-,TRBJ1-6,-,TRBV27
CASSPDSNTYEQYF,TGTGCCAGCTCACCCGACTCAAATACCTACGAGCAGTACTTC,-,TRBJ2-7,-,TRBV18
CSATRASYEQYF,TGCAGTGCTACCAGGGCCTCCTACGAGCAGTACTTC,-,TRBJ2-7,-,TRBV20-1
CAISDGTGDYTF,TGTGCCATCAGTGATGGGACAGGGGACTACACCTTC,TRBD1,TRBJ1-2,few,TRBV10-3
CASNPSLGLYEQYF,TGTGCCAGCAACCCATCTCTCGGCCTCTACGAGCAGTACTTC,-,TRBJ2-7,-,TRBV11-2
CASSYLGDTPLHF,TGTGCCAGCAGTTACTTGGGGGATACACCCCTCCACTTT,-,TRBJ1-6,few,TRBV6-5
CASSLGQGGKTQYF,TGCGCCAGCAGCTTGGGACAGGGGGGAAAGACCCAGTACTTC,TRBD1,TRBJ2-5,-,TRBV5-1
CASSRSGTRTDTQYF,TGTGCCAGCAGCCGATCCGGGACACGCACAGATACGCAGTATTTT,-,TRBJ2-3,few,TRBV6-1
CASSRGLAGFYEQYF,TGCGCCAGCAGCCGGGGACTAGCGGGATTCTACGAGCAGTACTTC,TRBD2,TRBJ2-7,few,TRBV5-1
CASLKGVTGELFF,TGTGCCAGTTTAAAAGGGGTCACCGGGGAGCTGTTTTTT,-,TRBJ2-2,-,TRBV28
CASSPPGAGSYEQYF,TGTGCCAGCAGTCCTCCAGGGGCAGGGTCCTACGAGCAGTACTTC,-,TRBJ2-7,many,TRBV28
CASSRTGGANTGELFF,TGTGCCAGCAGCAGGACAGGGGGCGCAAACACCGGGGAGCTGTTTTTT,TRBD1,TRBJ2-2,-,TRBV7-2
CASRGTSGNQLLGRFF,TGTGCCAGCAGAGGGACTAGCGGGAACCAGCTGCTTGGTCGGTTCTTC,TRBD2,TRBJ2-1,many,TRBV2
CATSRDRYNEQFF,TGTGCCACCAGCAGAGACAGATACAATGAGCAGTTCTTC,-,TRBJ2-1,many,TRBV15
CASSKDRLDQPQHF,TGTGCCAGTAGTAAAGACAGGCTCGATCAGCCCCAGCATTTT,-,TRBJ1-5,-,TRBV19
CASSPSGTYLSYEQYF,TGTGCCAGCAGCCCTTCAGGTACCTACCTCTCCTACGAGCAGTACTTC,-,TRBJ2-7,once,TRBV14
CASSRQGEQYF,TGTGCCAGCAGTCGACAGGGGGAGCAGTACTTC,TRBD1,TRBJ2-7,-,TRBV25-1
CASSRSGTGNYGYTF,TGTGCCAGCAGCCGTTCGGGGACAGGGAACTATGGCTACACCTTC,TRBD1,TRBJ1-2,many,TRBV6-2/TRBV6-3
CASSLVAMSSYNEQFF,TGCGCCAGCAGCTTGGTTGCGATGAGCTCCTACAATGAGCAGTTCTTC,-,TRBJ2-1,few,TRBV5-1
CSAQIAGGALMRANVLTF,TGCAGTGCCCAAATAGCGGGGGGAGCCCTGATGAGGGCCAACGTCCTGACTTTC,TRBD2,TRBJ2-6,-,TRBV20-1
CAISQSGQVNQPQHF,TGTGCCATCAGCCAATCCGGACAGGTCAATCAGCCCCAGCATTTT,TRBD1,TRBJ1-5,-,TRBV10-3
CASSPRGRPEAFF,TGTGCCAGCAGTCCGAGGGGGCGTCCTGAAGCTTTCTTT,TRBD1,TRBJ1-1,many,TRBV6-1
CASSLASMRGNEQFF,TGTGCCAGCAGTTTAGCTAGTATGAGGGGCAATGAGCAGTTCTTC,-,TRBJ2-1,many,TRBV28
CASSLAVFQGGNEQFF,TGTGCCAGCAGCTTAGCGGTCTTCCAAGGGGGCAATGAGCAGTTCTTC,-,TRBJ2-1,few,TRBV7-2
CASSETDNRDGWYEQYF,TGTGCCAGCAGCGAAACTGATAACCGGGACGGGTGGTACGAGCAGTACTTC,-,TRBJ2-7,few,TRBV9
CSTPYYLTGELFF,TGCAGTACGCCCTACTATCTCACCGGGGAGCTGTTTTTT,-,TRBJ2-2,few,TRBV20-1
CASSRWQGGNQPQHF,TGTGCCAGTAGTAGGTGGCAGGGAGGAAATCAGCCCCAGCATTTT,-,TRBJ1-5,few,TRBV19
CASSQDGSGREETQYF,TGTGCCAGCAGCCAAGATGGGAGCGGGAGAGAAGAAACCCAGTACTTC,TRBD2,TRBJ2-5,few,TRBV3-1
CASSRNQGGGYGYTF,TGTGCCAGCAGTCGAAACCAGGGAGGAGGCTACGGCTACACCTTC,-,TRBJ1-2,many,TRBV28
CASNLNRGLNTEAFF,TGTGCCAGCAATCTCAACAGGGGACTAAACACTGAAGCTTTCTTT,TRBD1,TRBJ1-1,-,TRBV12-3/TRBV12-4